The 4 T cell receptor beta chains reported below all come from one sample, sequenced in a study of blood T cell repertoires in COVID-19. Using immunoSEQ multiplex PCR, the repertoire was profiled, and TCRdb retains in-frame clones only, with some absent. The table shows around 160,000 clones, with around 86% occurring only once. The sequencing input was peripheral blood. The receptors originated from a man between 18 and 35 years old with acute or convalescent COVID-19.

This chain connects TRBV2 to TRBJ2-5; the match to TRBD2 covers 10 bases. The CDR3 totals 16 residues. Losses at the gene ends were 6 bases for V and 5 bases for J; bases not matched to a gene: 12. The V gene's germline CDR1 is SNHLY and CDR2 FYNNEI. CDR3 region: CASREGSGGAYETQYF. CDR3 bases: TGTGCCAGCAGAGAGGGGAGCGGGGGGGCCTATGAGACCCAGTACTTC.

This clone appeared once. V and J are TRBV19 and TRBJ1-1; TRBD1 agrees at 7 bases. The V gene end was trimmed by 7 bases and the J gene end by 0 bases; junction bases not matched to a gene: 2. CDR3 length: 13 residues. Germline lookup yields CDR1 LNHDA and CDR2 SQIVND (reference sequence). For the CDR3, the DNA is TGTGCCAGTATGGGACAGCTGAACACTGAAGCTTTCTTT. The encoded protein is CASMGQLNTEAFF.

The chain uses TRBV19 and TRBJ2-1; 9 bases map to TRBD2. This CDR3 is built from 17 residues. V trimming: 3 bases; J trimming: 0 bases; junction bases outside the gene matches: 6. The V gene's germline CDR1 is LNHDA and CDR2 SQIVND (reference sequence). The CDR3 loop is CASSIVSSGVSYNEQFF. The CDR3 DNA follows: TGTGCCAGTAGTATTGTGTCTAGCGGGGTCTCCTACAATGAGCAGTTCTTC.

This chain links TRBV19 with TRBJ2-6, with D hard to call. The germline gives CDR1 LNHDA, CDR2 SQIVND (reference sequence). This CDR3 contains 15 residues. V lost 3 bases and J lost 0, with 6 bases in between. The chain's CDR3 is CASSMMASGANVLTF. CDR3 sequence (DNA): TGTGCCAGTAGTATGATGGCCTCTGGGGCCAACGTCCTGACTTTC. Looking up the rest from reference TRBV19 and TRBJ2-6 gives the full variable domain: DGGITQSPKYLFRKEGQNVTLSCEQNLNHDAMYWYRQDPGQGLRLIYYSQIVNDFQKGDIAEGYSVSREKKESFPLTVTSAQKNPTAFYLCASSMMASGANVLTFGAGSRLTVL.